This is a list of T cell receptor beta chains from one sample in a study of vaccination and CD4 T cells after COVID-19. Antigens of these TCRs are unknown. TCRdb re-analysed the PCR reads in MiXCR, keeping a single row per CDR3 protein. This sample has under 20,000 distinct CDR3 sequences, with about 69% found just once. The material sequenced was CD4+ T cells from blood, cultured in vitro. Receptors were obtained from a human donor who had recovered from COVID-19. The CDR3 runs from the conserved cysteine through the conserved F or W.

>TRBJ2-4|TRBV20-1
CSAYLAGLAKNIQYF
>TRBJ1-5|TRBV2
CASSEDRGGQPQHF
>TRBJ1-2|TRBV6-1
CASRGTGSYYGYTF
>TRBJ2-1|TRBV15
CATSRPAREGLAGGRNEQFF
>TRBJ2-7|TRBV20-1
CSAPSTGKKDEQYF
>TRBJ1-2|TRBV28
CASRQGPNYGYTF
>TRBJ2-7|TRBV27
CASMWQTYEQYF
>TRBJ1-5|TRBV4-3
CASSQGLNAPQHF
>TRBJ2-7|TRBV7-9
CASSLRDNRDDPYEQYF
>TRBJ1-1|TRBV7-2
CASSRGRLNTEAFF